Listed here are 14 T cell receptor beta chains from one sample, sequenced in a study of blood T cell repertoires in COVID-19. Repertoires were generated with immunoSEQ multiplex PCR, while TCRdb's copy carries only in-frame clones and drops some. This sample yields about 94,000 clones, of which roughly 84% are seen a single time; 6.3% belongs to the top ten. Sequenced: peripheral blood. These receptor sequences come from a man aged 55 to 69 with acute or convalescent COVID-19.

Worth noting for this clone: A read error may account for a junction end that differs from germline. This chain links TRBV30 with TRBJ1-1, with D unresolved. The V gene's germline CDR1 is GTSNPN and CDR2 SVGIG (reference sequence). The CDR3 has 11 residues. As DNA, the CDR3 is TGTGCCTGGAGGTTCTCACTTTTAAACCAATTT. It encodes CAWRFSLLNQF.

V and J are TRBV7-2 and TRBJ1-2; TRBD1 agrees at 9 bases. The J segment lost 7 bases and the V segment lost 4 bases, leaving 13 bases of the junction unmatched. The CDR3 has 16 amino acids. CDR1 SGHTA and CDR2 FQGNSA come from the germline V gene. The CDR3, as DNA: TGTGCCAGCAGCTCCGAACCGGGACAGGGTCAAGGTGGCTACACCTTC. This encodes CASSSEPGQGQGGYTF.

The chain has TRBV18 and TRBJ2-6; D ambiguous. The length of the CDR3 is 16 residues. V was pared by 0 bases and J by 0 bases, with 6 bases between. CDR1 and CDR2 from the germline V gene are KGHSH and LQKENI. CDR3 protein: CASSPPLASGANVLTF. For the CDR3, the DNA is TGTGCCAGCTCACCACCGTTGGCCTCTGGGGCCAACGTCCTGACTTTC.

V gene TRBV7-2 combines with J gene TRBJ1-4, with D uncertain. The germline gives CDR1 SGHTA, CDR2 FQGNSA. V dropped 3 bases and J dropped 4 bases, with 12 bases sitting between them. The CDR3 loop spans 15 amino acids. CDR3 sequence reads: CASSLSEGFNEKLFF. The CDR3 coding sequence is TGTGCCAGCAGCTTGTCCGAGGGTTTTAATGAAAAACTGTTTTTT.

This clone was found once. The CDR3 DNA follows: TGTGCCAGTAGTCGGGGACTAGGAGAGACCCAGTACTTC. Encoded protein: CASSRGLGETQYF. This chain uses TRBV19 with TRBJ2-5; 8 positions match TRBD2. The CDR3 is 13 residues long. V shed 5 bases, J shed 4 bases, and the junction held 3 bases outside the gene matches. Germline V gene sequence: CDR1 LNHDA, CDR2 SQIVND (reference sequence).

The sample holds one count of this clone. A read error may account for a junction end that differs from germline. The gene calls are TRBV11-2 and TRBJ2-3; TRBD2 aligns across 8 bases. The germline V gene has CDR1 SGHAT and CDR2 FQNNGV. The CDR3 spans 14 residues. CDR3 nucleotides: TGTGCCAGCAGCTTAGCTCCGGGGGGGGACGGTCCAGTTTTT. It is translated as CASSLAPGGDGPVF.

The CDR3 region has the DNA TGTGCCAGCAGCGCGGTGTTTCCTGGAAACACCATATATTTT. It is translated as CASSAVFPGNTIYF. The gene calls are TRBV9 and TRBJ1-3; D is unclear. V lost 3 bases to trimming and J lost 2 bases, with 9 bases between them. The length of the CDR3 is 14 residues. Germline V gene lookup returns CDR1 SGDLS and CDR2 YYNGEE.

This clone was found a few times. V gene TRBV30 combines with J gene TRBJ1-3, with D uncertain. Germline loops: CDR1 GTSNPN, CDR2 SVGIG (reference sequence). Trimming pared 6 bases from V and 0 bases from J, leaving 9 bases between. The CDR3 loop spans 13 amino acids. CDR3 residues: CACPRGSGNTIYF. The CDR3 DNA reads as TGTGCCTGTCCCCGAGGCTCTGGAAACACCATATATTTT.

This chain uses TRBV5-4 with TRBJ2-5; 13 bases agree with TRBD2. The V segment lost 0 bases and the J segment 5 bases; nucleotides outside the gene matches: 1. Germline CDR1 is SGHNT and CDR2 is YYREEE (reference sequence). CDR3 length: 15 residues. The CDR3 DNA reads as TGTGCCAGCAGCTTGGGGACTAGCGGGGGTGAGACCCAGTACTTC. It specifies CASSLGTSGGETQYF.

This chain uses TRBV6-6 with TRBJ2-7; possibly TRBD1 for D (5 bases). Germline V gene lookup returns CDR1 MNHNY and CDR2 SVGAGI (reference sequence). The CDR3 contains 15 residues. V lost 5 bases, J lost 5 bases, and 19 bases lay in between. The CDR3 DNA reads as TGTGCCAGCAGTCCCAAACGACAGAGCGCCGACGAGCAGTACTTC. Encoded protein: CASSPKRQSADEQYF.

The rearrangement uses TRBV9 and TRBJ1-2; 9 positions match TRBD1. V lost 0 bases to trimming and J lost 4 bases; unmatched junction nucleotides: 7. From germline, CDR1 is SGDLS and CDR2 YYNGEE. This CDR3 has 16 amino acids. The CDR3 DNA is TGTGCCAGCAGCGTAGCATCCGGGACAGGGCCCTATGGCTACACCTTC. The encoded protein is CASSVASGTGPYGYTF. The full variable domain, its missing parts supplied by reference TRBV9 and TRBJ1-2, is DSGVTQTPKHLITATGQRVTLRCSPRSGDLSVYWYQQSLDQGLQFLIQYYNGEERAKGNILERFSAQQFPDLHSELNLSSLELGDSALYFCASSVASGTGPYGYTFGSGTRLTVV.

The chain uses TRBV11-1 and TRBJ1-2, with no clear D. This CDR3 has 15 residues. The V end was cut by 5 bases, the J end by 0 bases, with 13 bases between. Germline-derived CDR1 and CDR2 are SGHAT and FQDESV (reference sequence). CDR3: CASSPGSLPNYGYTF. The CDR3 region has the DNA TGTGCCAGCAGCCCGGGGAGCCTTCCTAACTATGGCTACACCTTC.

This chain connects TRBV7-2 to TRBJ2-1; TRBD2 might be the D (5 bases). With 3 bases removed from V and 8 bases from J, the gap between germline ends came to 14 bases. CDR3 length: 14 residues. Germline assignment: CDR1 SGHTA and CDR2 FQGNSA. CDR3 loop: CASSFLGPSYEQFF. CDR3 in DNA: TGTGCCAGCAGCTTCCTGGGCCCTAGCTATGAGCAGTTCTTC.

The chain employs TRBV7-9 and TRBJ1-5; 8 nucleotides match TRBD1. The germline V gene encodes CDR1 SEHNR and CDR2 FQNEAQ (reference sequence). J gave up 7 bases and V 8 bases, and 7 bases lay outside the gene matches. CDR3 length equals 13 residues. For the CDR3, the DNA is TGTGCCAGCGGCGGACAGGGTAACCAGCCCCAGCATTTT. It encodes CASGGQGNQPQHF. Supplemented by reference TRBV7-9 and TRBJ1-5, the full variable domain reads DTGVSQNPRHKITKRGQNVTFRCDPISEHNRLYWYRQTLGQGPEFLTYFQNEAQLEKSRLLSDRFSAERPKGSFSTLEIQRTEQGDSAMYLCASGGQGNQPQHFGDGTRLSIL.